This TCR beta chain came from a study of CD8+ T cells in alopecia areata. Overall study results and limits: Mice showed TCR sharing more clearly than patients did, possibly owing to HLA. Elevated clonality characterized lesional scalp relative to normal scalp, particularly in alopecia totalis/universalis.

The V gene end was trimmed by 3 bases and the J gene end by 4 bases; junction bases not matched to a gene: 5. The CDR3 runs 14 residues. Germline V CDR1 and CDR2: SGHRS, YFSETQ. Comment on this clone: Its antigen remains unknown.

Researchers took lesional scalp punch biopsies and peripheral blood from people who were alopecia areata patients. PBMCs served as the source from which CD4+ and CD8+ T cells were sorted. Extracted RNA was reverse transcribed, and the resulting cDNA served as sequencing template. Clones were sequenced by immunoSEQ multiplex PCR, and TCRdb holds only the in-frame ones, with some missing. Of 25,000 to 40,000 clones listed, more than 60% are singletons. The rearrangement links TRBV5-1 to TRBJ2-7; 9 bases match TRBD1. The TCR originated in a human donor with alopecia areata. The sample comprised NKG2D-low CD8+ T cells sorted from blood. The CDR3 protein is CASSSGTGIYEQYF. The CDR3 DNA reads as TGCGCCAGCAGCTCCGGGACAGGGATTTACGAGCAGTACTTC.